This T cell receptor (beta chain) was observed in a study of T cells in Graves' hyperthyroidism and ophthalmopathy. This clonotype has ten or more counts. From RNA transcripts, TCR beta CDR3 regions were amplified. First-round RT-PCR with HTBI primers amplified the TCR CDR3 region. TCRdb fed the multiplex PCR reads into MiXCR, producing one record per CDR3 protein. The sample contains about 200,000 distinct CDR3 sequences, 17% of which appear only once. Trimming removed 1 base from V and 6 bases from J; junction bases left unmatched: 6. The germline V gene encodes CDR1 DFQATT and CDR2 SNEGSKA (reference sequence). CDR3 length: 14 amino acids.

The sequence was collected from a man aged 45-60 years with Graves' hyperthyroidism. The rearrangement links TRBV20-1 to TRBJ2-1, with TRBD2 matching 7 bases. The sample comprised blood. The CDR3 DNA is TGCAGTGCTAGAGTACGGGAGGATCTCAATGAGCAGTTCTTC. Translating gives CSARVREDLNEQFF.